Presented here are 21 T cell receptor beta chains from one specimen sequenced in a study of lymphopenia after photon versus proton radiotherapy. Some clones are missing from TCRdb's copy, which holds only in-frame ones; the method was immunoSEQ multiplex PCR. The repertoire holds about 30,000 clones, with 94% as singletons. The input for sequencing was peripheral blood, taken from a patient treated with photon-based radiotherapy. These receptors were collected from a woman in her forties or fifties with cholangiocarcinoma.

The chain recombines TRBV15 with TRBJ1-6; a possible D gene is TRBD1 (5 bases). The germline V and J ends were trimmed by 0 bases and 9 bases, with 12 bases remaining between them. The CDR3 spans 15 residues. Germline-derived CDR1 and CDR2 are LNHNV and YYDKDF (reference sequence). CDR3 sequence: CATSRDFRQPSPLHF. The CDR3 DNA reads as TGTGCCACCAGCAGAGATTTTCGACAGCCTTCACCCCTCCACTTT. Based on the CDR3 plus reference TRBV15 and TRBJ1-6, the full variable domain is DAMVIQNPRYQVTQFGKPVTLSCSQTLNHNVMYWYQQKSSQAPKLLFHYYDKDFNNEADTPDNFQSRRPNTSFCFLDIRSPGLGDTAMYLCATSRDFRQPSPLHFGNGTRLTVT.

CDR3 region: CAWSVKGRGLGNTIYF. CDR3 in DNA: TGTGCCTGGAGTGTAAAGGGCAGGGGGCTTGGAAACACCATATATTTT. The V gene is TRBV30, the J gene TRBJ1-3; 8 positions agree with TRBD1. CDR1 GTSNPN and CDR2 SVGIG come from the germline V gene (reference sequence). This CDR3 is 16 amino acids long. Trimming cost V 0 bases and J 3 bases; bases outside gene matches: 7.

The CDR3 reads CASSVVPIRGEAFF. DNA for the CDR3: TGTGCCAGCAGCGTAGTACCCATAAGGGGTGAAGCTTTCTTT. This chain uses TRBV9 with TRBJ1-1, with a tentative D call TRBD1 (5 bases). Germline CDR1 is SGDLS and CDR2 is YYNGEE. The germline V and J ends were trimmed by 0 bases and 7 bases, with 13 bases remaining between them. This CDR3 spans 14 amino acids.

CDR3 in amino acids: CAWLSGTGFTEAFF. Written as DNA, the CDR3 is TGTGCCTGGTTATCCGGGACAGGGTTCACTGAAGCTTTCTTT. The chain uses TRBV30 and TRBJ1-1; 9 bases agree with TRBD1. The CDR3 covers 14 residues. Germline-derived CDR1 and CDR2 are GTSNPN and SVGIG (reference sequence). The V and J ends lost 5 bases and 4 bases, in that order; junction bases with no gene match: 8.

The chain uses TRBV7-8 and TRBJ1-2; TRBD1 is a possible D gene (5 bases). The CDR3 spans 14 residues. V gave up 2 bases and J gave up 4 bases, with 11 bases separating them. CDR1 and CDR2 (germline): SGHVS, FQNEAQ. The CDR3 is CASSLQGVGYGYTF. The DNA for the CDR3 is TGTGCCAGCAGCTTACAGGGAGTAGGCTATGGCTACACCTTC.

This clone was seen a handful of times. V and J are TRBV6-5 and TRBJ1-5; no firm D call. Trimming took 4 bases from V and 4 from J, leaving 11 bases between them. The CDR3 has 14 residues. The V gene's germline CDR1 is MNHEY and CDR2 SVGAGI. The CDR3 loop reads CASSSLRDNQPQHF. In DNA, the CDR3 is TGTGCCAGCAGTTCCTTAAGGGATAATCAGCCCCAGCATTTT.

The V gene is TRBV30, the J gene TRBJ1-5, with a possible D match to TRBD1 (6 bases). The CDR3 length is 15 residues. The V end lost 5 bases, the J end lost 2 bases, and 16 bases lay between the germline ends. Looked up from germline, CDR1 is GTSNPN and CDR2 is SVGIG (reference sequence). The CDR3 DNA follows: TGTGCCTGGTCCACAGGGTCGTCGGGCAATCAGCCCCAGCATTTT. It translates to CAWSTGSSGNQPQHF.

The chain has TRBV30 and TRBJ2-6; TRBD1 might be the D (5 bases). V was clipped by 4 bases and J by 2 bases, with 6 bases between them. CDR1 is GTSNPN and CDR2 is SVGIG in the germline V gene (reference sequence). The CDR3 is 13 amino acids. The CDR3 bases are TGTGCCTGGAAACAGGCTGGGGCCAACGTCCTGACTTTC. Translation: CAWKQAGANVLTF. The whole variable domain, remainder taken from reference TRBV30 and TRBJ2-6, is SQTIHQWPATLVQPVGSPLSLECTVEGTSNPNLYWYRQAAGRGLQLLFYSVGIGQISSEVPQNLSASRPQDRQFILSSKKLLLSDSGFYLCAWKQAGANVLTFGAGSRLTVL.

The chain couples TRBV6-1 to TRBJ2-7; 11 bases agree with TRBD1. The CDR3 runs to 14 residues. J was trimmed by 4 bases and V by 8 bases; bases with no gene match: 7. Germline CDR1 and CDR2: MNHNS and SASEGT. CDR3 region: CASQPGQGVYEQYF. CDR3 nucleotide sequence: TGTGCCAGCCAGCCGGGACAGGGGGTATACGAGCAGTACTTC.

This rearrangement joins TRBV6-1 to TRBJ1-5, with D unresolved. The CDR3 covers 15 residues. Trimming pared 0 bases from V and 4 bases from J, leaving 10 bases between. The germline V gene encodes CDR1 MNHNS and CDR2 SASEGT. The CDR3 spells CASSEAGIENQPQHF. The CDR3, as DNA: TGTGCCAGCAGTGAAGCCGGGATCGAAAATCAGCCCCAGCATTTT.

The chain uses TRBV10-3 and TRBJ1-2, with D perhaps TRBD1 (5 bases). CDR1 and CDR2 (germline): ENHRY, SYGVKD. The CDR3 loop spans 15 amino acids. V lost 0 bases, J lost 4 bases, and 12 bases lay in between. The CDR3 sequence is CAISESPGNSYGYTF. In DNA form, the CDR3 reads TGTGCCATCAGTGAGTCGCCAGGGAATAGCTATGGCTACACCTTC.

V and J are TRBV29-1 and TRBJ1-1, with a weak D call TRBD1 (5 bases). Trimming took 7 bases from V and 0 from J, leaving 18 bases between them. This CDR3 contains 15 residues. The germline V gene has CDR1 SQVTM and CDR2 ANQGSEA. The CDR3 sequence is CSASRGTGLNTEAFF. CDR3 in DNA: TGCAGCGCAAGCCGTGGGACGGGGCTGAACACTGAAGCTTTCTTT.

The CDR3, as DNA: TGTGCCAGCAAGCGGGGGGACACAGATACGCAGTATTTT. Translating it yields CASKRGDTDTQYF. The rearrangement links TRBV7-2 to TRBJ2-3; 9 bases are a match to TRBD2. CDR1 is SGHTA, CDR2 FQGNSA, per germline. The junction had 1 base not matched to a gene; V was cut back by 7 bases and J by 2 bases. The CDR3 covers 13 residues.

The CDR3 nucleotides read TGTGCCAGCAGCGTAGGCGGCGGGGGGGGCACAGATACGCAGTATTTT. It encodes CASSVGGGGGTDTQYF. The chain couples TRBV9 to TRBJ2-3, with TRBD2 identical over 9 bases. The junction had 3 bases not matched to a gene; V was cut back by 0 bases and J by 1 base. The CDR3 is 16 residues long. Germline V gives CDR1 SGDLS, CDR2 YYNGEE.

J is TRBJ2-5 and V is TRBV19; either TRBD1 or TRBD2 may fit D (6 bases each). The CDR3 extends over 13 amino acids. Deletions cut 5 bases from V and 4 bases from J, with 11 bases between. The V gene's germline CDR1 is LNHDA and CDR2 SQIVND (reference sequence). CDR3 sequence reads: CASSLGGGETQYF. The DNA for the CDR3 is TGTGCCAGTAGTCTCGGGGGCGGAGAGACCCAGTACTTC.

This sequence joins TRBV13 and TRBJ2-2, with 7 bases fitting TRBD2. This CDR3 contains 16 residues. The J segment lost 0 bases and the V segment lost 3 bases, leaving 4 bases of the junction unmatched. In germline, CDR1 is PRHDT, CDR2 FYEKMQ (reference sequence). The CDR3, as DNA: TGTGCCAGCAGCTTTCGGGCGGGGGCGAACACCGGGGAGCTGTTTTTT. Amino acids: CASSFRAGANTGELFF.

As DNA, the CDR3 is TGTGCCAGCAGCTTTCGGGGTGGCACTGAAGCTTTCTTT. This sequence encodes CASSFRGGTEAFF. The V call is TRBV5-6, the J call TRBJ1-1, with D unresolved. Per the germline V gene, CDR1 is SGHDT and CDR2 is YYEEEE. The CDR3 loop spans 13 amino acids. Trimming stripped 2 bases from V and 4 bases from J, with 9 bases between.

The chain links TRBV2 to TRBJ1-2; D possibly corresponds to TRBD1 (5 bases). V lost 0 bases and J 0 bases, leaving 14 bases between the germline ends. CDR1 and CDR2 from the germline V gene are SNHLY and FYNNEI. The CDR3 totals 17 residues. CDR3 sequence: CASSEAEGYGPNYGYTF. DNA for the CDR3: TGTGCCAGCAGTGAAGCCGAGGGGTACGGGCCTAACTATGGCTACACCTTC.

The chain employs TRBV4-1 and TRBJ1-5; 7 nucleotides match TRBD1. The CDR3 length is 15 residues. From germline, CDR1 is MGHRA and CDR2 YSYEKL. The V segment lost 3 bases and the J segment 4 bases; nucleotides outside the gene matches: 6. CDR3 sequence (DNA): TGCGCCAGCAGCCACCCGGGACAGAGAAATCAGCCCCAGCATTTT. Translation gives CASSHPGQRNQPQHF.

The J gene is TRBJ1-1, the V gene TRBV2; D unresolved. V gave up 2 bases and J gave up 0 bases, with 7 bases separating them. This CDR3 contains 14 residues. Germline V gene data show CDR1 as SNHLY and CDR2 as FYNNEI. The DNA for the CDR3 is TGTGCCAGCAGTGAACAAGGAATGAACACTGAAGCTTTCTTT. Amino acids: CASSEQGMNTEAFF.

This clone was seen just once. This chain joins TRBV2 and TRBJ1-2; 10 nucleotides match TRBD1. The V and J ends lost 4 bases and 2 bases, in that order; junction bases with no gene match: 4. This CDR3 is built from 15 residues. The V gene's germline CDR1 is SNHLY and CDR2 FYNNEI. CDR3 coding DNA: TGTGCCAGCAGTGCCCGGGACAGGGGAAACTATGGCTACACCTTC. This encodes CASSARDRGNYGYTF.